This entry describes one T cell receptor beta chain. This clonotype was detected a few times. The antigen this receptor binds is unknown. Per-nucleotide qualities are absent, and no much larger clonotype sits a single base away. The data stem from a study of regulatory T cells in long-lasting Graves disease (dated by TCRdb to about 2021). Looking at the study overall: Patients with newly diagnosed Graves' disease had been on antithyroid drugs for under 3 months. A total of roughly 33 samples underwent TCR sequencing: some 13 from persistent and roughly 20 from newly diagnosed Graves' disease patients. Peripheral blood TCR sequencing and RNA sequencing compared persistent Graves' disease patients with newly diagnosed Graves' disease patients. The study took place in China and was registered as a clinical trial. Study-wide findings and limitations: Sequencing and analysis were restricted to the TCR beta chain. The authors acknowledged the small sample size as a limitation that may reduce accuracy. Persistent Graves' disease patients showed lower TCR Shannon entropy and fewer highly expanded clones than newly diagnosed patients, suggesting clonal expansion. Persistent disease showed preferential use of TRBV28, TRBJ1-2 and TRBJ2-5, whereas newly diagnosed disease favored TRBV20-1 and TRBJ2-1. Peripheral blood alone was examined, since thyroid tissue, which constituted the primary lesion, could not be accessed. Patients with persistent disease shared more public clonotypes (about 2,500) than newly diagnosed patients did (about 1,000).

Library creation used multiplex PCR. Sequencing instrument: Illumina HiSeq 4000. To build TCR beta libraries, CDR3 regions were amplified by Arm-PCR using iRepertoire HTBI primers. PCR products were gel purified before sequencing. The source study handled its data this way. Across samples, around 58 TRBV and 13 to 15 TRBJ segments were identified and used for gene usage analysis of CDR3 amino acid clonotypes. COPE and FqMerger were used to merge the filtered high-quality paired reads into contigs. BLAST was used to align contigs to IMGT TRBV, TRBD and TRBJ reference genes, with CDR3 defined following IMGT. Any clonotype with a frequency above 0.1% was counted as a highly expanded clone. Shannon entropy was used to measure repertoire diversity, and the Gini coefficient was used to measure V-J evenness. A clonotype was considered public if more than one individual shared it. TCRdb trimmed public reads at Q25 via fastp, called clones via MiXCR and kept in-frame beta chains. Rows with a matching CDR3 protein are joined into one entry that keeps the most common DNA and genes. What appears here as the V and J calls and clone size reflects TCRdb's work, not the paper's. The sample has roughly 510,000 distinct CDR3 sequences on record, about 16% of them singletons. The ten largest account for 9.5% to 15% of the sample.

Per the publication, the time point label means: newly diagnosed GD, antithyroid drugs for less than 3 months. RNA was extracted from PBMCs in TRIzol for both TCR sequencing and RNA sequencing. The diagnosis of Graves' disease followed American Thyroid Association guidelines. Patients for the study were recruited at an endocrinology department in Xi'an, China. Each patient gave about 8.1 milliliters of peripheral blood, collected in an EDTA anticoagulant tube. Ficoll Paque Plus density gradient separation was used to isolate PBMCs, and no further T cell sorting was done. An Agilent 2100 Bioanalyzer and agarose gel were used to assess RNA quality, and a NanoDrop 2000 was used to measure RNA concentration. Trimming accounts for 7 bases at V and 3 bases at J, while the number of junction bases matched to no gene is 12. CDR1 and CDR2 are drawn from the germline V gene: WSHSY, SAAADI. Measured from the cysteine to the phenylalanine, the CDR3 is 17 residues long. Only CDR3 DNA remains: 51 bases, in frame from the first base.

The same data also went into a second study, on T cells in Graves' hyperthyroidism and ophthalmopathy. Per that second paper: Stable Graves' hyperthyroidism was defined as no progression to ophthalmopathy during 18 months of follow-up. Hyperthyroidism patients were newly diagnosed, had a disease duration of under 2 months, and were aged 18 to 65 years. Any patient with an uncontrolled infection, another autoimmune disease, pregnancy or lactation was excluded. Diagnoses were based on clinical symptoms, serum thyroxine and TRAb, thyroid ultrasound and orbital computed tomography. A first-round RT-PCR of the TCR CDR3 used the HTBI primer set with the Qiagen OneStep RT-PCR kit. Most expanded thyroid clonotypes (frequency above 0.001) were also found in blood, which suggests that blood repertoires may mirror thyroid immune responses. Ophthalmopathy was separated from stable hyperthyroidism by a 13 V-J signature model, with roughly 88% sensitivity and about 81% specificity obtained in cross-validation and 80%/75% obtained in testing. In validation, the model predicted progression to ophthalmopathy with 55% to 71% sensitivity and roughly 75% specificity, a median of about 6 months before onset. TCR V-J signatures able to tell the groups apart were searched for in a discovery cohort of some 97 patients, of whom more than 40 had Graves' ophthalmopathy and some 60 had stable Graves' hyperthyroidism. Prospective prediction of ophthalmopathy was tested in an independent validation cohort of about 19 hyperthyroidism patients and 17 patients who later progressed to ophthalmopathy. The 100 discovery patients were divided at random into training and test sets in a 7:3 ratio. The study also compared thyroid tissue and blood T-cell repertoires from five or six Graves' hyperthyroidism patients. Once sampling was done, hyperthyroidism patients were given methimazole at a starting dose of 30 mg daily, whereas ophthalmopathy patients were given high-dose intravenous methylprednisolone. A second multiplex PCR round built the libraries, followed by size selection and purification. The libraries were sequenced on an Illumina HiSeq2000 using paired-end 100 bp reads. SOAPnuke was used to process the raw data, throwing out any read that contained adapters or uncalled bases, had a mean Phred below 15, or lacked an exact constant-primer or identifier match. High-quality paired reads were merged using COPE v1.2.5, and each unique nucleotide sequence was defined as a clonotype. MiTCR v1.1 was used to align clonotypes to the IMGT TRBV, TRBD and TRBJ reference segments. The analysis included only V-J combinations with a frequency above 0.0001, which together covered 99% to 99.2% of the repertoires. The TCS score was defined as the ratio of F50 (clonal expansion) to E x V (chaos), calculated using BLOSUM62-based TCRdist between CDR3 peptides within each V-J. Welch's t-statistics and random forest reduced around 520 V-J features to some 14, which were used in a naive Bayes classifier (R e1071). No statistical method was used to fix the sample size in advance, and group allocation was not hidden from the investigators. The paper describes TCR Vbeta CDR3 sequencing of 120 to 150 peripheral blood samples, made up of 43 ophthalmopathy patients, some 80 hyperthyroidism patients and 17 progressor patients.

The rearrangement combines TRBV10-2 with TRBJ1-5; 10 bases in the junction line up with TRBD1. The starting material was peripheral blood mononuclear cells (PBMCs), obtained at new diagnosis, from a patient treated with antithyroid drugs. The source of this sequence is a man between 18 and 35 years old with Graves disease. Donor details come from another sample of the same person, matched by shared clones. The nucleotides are TGCGCCAGCACTGATCCCGGGACAGGGGCTCCCAATCAGCCCCAGCATTTT. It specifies CASTDPGTGAPNQPQHF.